This paragraph covers one T cell receptor (beta chain) sequence. Its specificity is not known. An end of the junction does not agree with germline; a read error may underlie this. The data were obtained in a study of T cells in Graves' hyperthyroidism and ophthalmopathy. The study's findings and limits: In validation, the model predicted ophthalmopathy. These predictions came a median 6.5 months before onset. The majority of expanded thyroid clonotypes above 0.001 also appeared in blood.

The length of the CDR3 is 15 residues. Germline CDR1 MGHDK, CDR2 SYGVNS. The investigators amplified TCR beta CDR3 regions from RNA transcripts. First-round RT-PCR targeting the TCR CDR3 was performed with the HTBI primer set. Each CDR3 protein is one row after TCRdb ran MiXCR on the multiplex PCR reads. The sample shows hundreds of thousands of distinct CDR3 sequences, 20% to 25% of them seen only once. Sample: blood. This rearrangement joins TRBV25-1 to TRBJ1-3; D not resolved. The TCR sequence derives from a man aged 25 to 45 with Graves' ophthalmopathy. CDR3 residues: CASSEWIDSGNTIYF. The CDR3 DNA reads TGTGCCAGCAGCGAATGGATCGACTCTGGAAACACCATATATTTT.